This T cell receptor (beta chain) was recorded in a study of OX40 agonist ivuxolimab in advanced cancers. Assay: immunoSEQ multiplex PCR; the TCRdb copy retains only in-frame clones and omits some. The sample has roughly 68,000 clones; 89% are singletons. This CDR3 spans 13 amino acids. The sequencing here drew on CD4+ or CD8+ T cells sorted from blood, taken in a trial of the OX40 agonist ivuxolimab. This chain uses TRBV21-1 with TRBJ2-7; TRBD1, the table's D call, was not compared with the DNA. TRBV21-1 is given as a pseudogene. This TCR was sampled from an adult with an advanced solid tumor such as melanoma, head and neck, liver or kidney cancer. CDR3 sequence (DNA): TGTGCCAGCAACGTACAGGAGTCCTACGAGCAGTACTTC. Residues: CASNVQESYEQYF.